The T cell receptor beta chain described here comes from a study of T cell responses to AZD1222 COVID-19 vaccine. The study's findings and limits: Females outnumbered males among donors, who were mostly white British; clonal diversity was possibly underestimated. Targeting of unmutated variant regions was reportedly seen in nearly half of spike-specific TCRs. There were vaccine-associated CD4 TCRs across spike, dominant at 160-218 and 743-854.

Trimming removed 7 bases at V and 7 bases at J, with 14 bases between. The CDR3 extends over 14 amino acids. The germline gives CDR1 LNHDA, CDR2 SQIVND (reference sequence). This clone has just one count. Its antigen is not identified. Pooled samples include second doses given at about 4 or 12 weeks. Repertoires were generated with immunoSEQ multiplex PCR, while TCRdb's copy carries only in-frame clones and drops some. The top ten clones hold approximately 30% of a sample with 55,000 to 80,000 clones, approximately 90% of them seen once. The sequences come from peripheral blood, collected 28 days after the second AZD1222 dose. The TCR sequence derives from an adult who received the AZD1222 COVID-19 vaccine. The V call is TRBV19, the J call TRBJ1-6; D perhaps matches TRBD1 (5 bases). The CDR3 spells CASTRDSQNSPLHF. DNA of the CDR3: TGTGCCAGTACCCGGGACTCCCAAAATTCACCCCTCCACTTT.